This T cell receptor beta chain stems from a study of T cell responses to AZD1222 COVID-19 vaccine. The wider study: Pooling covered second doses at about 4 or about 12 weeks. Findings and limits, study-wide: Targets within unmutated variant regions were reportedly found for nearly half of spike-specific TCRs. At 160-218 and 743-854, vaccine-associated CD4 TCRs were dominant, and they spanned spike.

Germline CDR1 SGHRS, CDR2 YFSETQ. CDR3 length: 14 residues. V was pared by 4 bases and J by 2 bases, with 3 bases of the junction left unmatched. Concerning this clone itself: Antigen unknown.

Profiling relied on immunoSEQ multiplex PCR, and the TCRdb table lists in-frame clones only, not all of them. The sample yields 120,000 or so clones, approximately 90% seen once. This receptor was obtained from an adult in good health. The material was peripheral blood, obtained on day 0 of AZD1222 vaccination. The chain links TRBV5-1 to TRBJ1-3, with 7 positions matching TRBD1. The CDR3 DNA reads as TGCGCCAGCAGCCATACAGGGGCTGGAAACACCATATATTTT. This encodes CASSHTGAGNTIYF.